The sequence of this T cell receptor (beta chain) was determined in a study of regulatory T cells in long-lasting Graves disease (dated by TCRdb to the early 2020s). Turning to the overall study: Antithyroid drugs had been taken for less than 3 months by newly diagnosed Graves' disease patients. This study used TCR sequencing and RNA sequencing of peripheral blood to compare persistent Graves' disease patients against newly diagnosed Graves' disease patients. The study was registered as a clinical trial and conducted in China. A total of some 33 samples were covered by TCR sequencing, comprising around 13 persistent and around 20 newly diagnosed Graves' disease patients.

The time point label for this specimen denotes: newly diagnosed GD, antithyroid drugs for less than 3 months. RNA was extracted from PBMCs in TRIzol for both TCR sequencing and RNA sequencing. The diagnosis of Graves' disease was made according to American Thyroid Association guidelines. The patients came from an endocrinology department in Xi'an, China. From each patient, around 9 milliliters of peripheral blood was collected into an EDTA anticoagulant tube. Ficoll Paque Plus density gradient separation was used to isolate PBMCs, and no further T cell sorting was performed. An Agilent 2100 Bioanalyzer and agarose gel were used to check RNA quality, and a NanoDrop 2000 was used to measure RNA concentration. Libraries were prepared through multiplex PCR. Sequencing used an Illumina HiSeq 4000. iRepertoire HTBI primers and Arm-PCR amplification of CDR3 regions were used to construct TCR beta libraries. Gel purification was performed on PCR products prior to sequencing. The study's processing was this. Gene usage analysis of CDR3 amino acid clonotypes relied on the roughly 60 TRBV and 15 or so TRBJ segments identified across samples. COPE and FqMerger were used to merge the filtered high-quality paired reads into contigs. BLAST was used to align contigs to IMGT TRBV, TRBD and TRBJ reference genes, and CDR3 was defined according to IMGT. Highly expanded clones were defined as clonotypes with a frequency above 0.1%. Repertoire diversity was measured by Shannon entropy, and V-J evenness by the Gini coefficient. Clonotypes shared by more than one individual were considered public. Clones were called with MiXCR by TCRdb after fastp trimmed the public reads at Q25, and only in-frame beta chains were retained. Every entry covers one CDR3 protein and lists the most common genes and DNA from its rows. TCRdb's processing, not the authors', yielded these V and J calls. Recorded for this sample are hundreds of thousands of distinct CDR3 sequences; 15% of them occurred a single time. The ten largest clones add up to about a fifth of the sample.

This clonotype was detected many times. Its specific antigen is unknown. Base-call qualities are not available, and no considerably larger clone is one nucleotide away. At the junction V is shortened by 3 bases and J by 1 base; bases outside the gene matches: 4. According to the germline V gene, CDR1 reads SGHTA and CDR2 reads FQGNSA. The CDR3 contains 16 residues, cysteine and phenylalanine counted. Just the 48-base CDR3 DNA is kept, in frame starting at base 1. The paper's findings and limits, for the study overall: More public clonotypes were shared among persistent patients (fewer than 3,000) than among newly diagnosed patients (approximately 1,000). Only the TCR beta chain was sequenced and analyzed. TRBV28, TRBJ1-2 and TRBJ2-5 were preferentially used in persistent disease, while TRBV20-1 and TRBJ2-1 were favored in newly diagnosed disease. Persistent Graves' disease patients showed lower TCR Shannon entropy and fewer highly expanded clones than newly diagnosed patients, suggesting clonal expansion. Only peripheral blood was studied, because thyroid tissue, the primary lesion, was inaccessible. The authors acknowledged the small sample size as a limitation that may reduce accuracy.

Specimen: peripheral blood mononuclear cells (PBMCs), collected at new diagnosis, from a patient treated with antithyroid drugs. The sequence is built from TRBV7-2 and TRBJ2-2, and TRBD2 aligns with 8 junction nucleotides. The sequence derives from a female donor with Graves disease. The sequenced DNA is TGTGCCAGCAGCTTCTCGGGAGGGGAGAACACCGGGGAGCTGTTTTTT. Translated, this is CASSFSGGENTGELFF.